These 11 T cell receptor beta chains were sequenced from one sample in a study of blood T cells in healthy people across ages. Primed by a sample-barcoded 5' primer and a J-beta primer mix, a second PCR proceeded for 7 to 11 cycles. One entry per CDR3 protein results from TCRdb running MiXCR on the 5' RACE reads. The data contain approximately 1,700,000 distinct CDR3 sequences, approximately 40% of them singletons. The sample taken for sequencing was blood. The receptor source for this set is a human donor in good health.

This chain joins TRBV20-1 and TRBJ2-7, with D uncertain. The CDR3 runs to 12 residues. V was trimmed by 3 bases and J by 3 bases, leaving 9 bases between them. The germline V gene encodes CDR1 DFQATT and CDR2 SNEGSKA (reference sequence). The CDR3 sequence: CSARDDNYEQYF. CDR3 nucleotides: TGCAGTGCTAGGGACGACAACTACGAGCAGTACTTC.

The rearrangement links TRBV11-2 to TRBJ2-5; D remains ambiguous. V was pared by 4 bases and J by 2 bases, with 14 bases between. The CDR3 runs to 15 residues. Germline lookup yields CDR1 SGHAT and CDR2 FQNNGV. The CDR3: CASSSPRILQETQYF. The CDR3 nucleotides read TGTGCCAGCAGCTCCCCTAGAATACTTCAAGAGACCCAGTACTTC.

The V call is TRBV20-1, the J call TRBJ2-7, with TRBD2 matching over 8 bases. From germline, CDR1 is DFQATT and CDR2 SNEGSKA (reference sequence). The CDR3 sequence is 15 residues long. The V segment lost 0 bases and the J segment 1 base; nucleotides outside the gene matches: 5. The CDR3 sequence: CSARDWASGSYEQYF. DNA of the CDR3: TGCAGTGCTAGAGATTGGGCTAGCGGGTCCTACGAGCAGTACTTC.

The gene calls are TRBV5-6 and TRBJ2-7, with D maybe TRBD1 (5 bases). Germline V gives CDR1 SGHDT, CDR2 YYEEEE. V was shortened by 2 bases and J by 3 bases, with 9 bases between the two germline ends. The CDR3 is 13 amino acids. This chain's CDR3 is CASSFIRDYEQYF. CDR3 nucleotide sequence: TGTGCCAGCAGCTTTATCAGGGACTACGAGCAGTACTTC.

The chain recombines TRBV20-1 with TRBJ1-6; D is unresolved. The CDR3 spans 12 residues. CDR1 DFQATT and CDR2 SNEGSKA come from the germline V gene (reference sequence). The CDR3 nucleotides are TGCAGGGCTTTGACGAGGAGGTCACCCCTCCACTTT. Protein product: CRALTRRSPLHF.

The rearrangement joins TRBV29-1 to TRBJ2-1; no firm D call. CDR3 length: 13 residues. Between the trimmed V and J ends, which lost 7 bases and 5 bases, there was a span of 15 bases. Germline assignment: CDR1 SQVTM and CDR2 ANQGSEA. This CDR3 reads CSAWLTDNNEQFF. In DNA form, the CDR3 reads TGCAGCGCCTGGTTGACTGATAACAATGAGCAGTTCTTC.

This clonotype was seen a handful of times. CDR3 amino acids: CASSLGNAAGEQYF. The CDR3 DNA reads TGTGCCAGCAGCTTGGGGAATGCCGCCGGCGAGCAGTACTTC. The chain uses TRBV5-6 and TRBJ2-7; no definite D call. This CDR3 has 14 residues. Germline CDR1 is SGHDT and CDR2 is YYEEEE. With 0 bases removed from V and 6 bases from J, the gap between germline ends came to 13 bases. Supplemented by reference TRBV5-6 and TRBJ2-7, the full variable domain reads DAGVTQSPTHLIKTRGQQVTLRCSPKSGHDTVSWYQQALGQGPQFIFQYYEEEERQRGNFPDRFSGHQFPNYSSELNVNALLLGDSALYLCASSLGNAAGEQYFGPGTRLTVT.

The CDR3 loop is CSAAGTGERYGYTF. CDR3 in DNA: TGCAGCGCCGCAGGGACAGGGGAGCGGTATGGCTACACCTTC. This chain uses TRBV29-1 with TRBJ1-2; 10 bases are shared with TRBD1. Germline-derived CDR1 and CDR2 are SQVTM and ANQGSEA. The junction had 10 bases not matched to a gene; V was cut back by 7 bases and J by 5 bases. CDR3 length equals 14 residues.

This clonotype was picked up a small number of times. The chain is built from TRBV5-1 and TRBJ1-2, with 7 nucleotides matching TRBD1. The CDR3 length is 16 residues. J lost 4 bases, V lost 4 bases, and 13 bases had no gene match. Germline V lookup: CDR1 SGHRS, CDR2 YFSETQ. CDR3 nucleotides: TGCGCCAGCAGCGTGGGGACAGCCCTACCGACCTATGGCTACACCTTC. The encoded protein is CASSVGTALPTYGYTF. The variable domain in full, completed from reference TRBV5-1 and TRBJ1-2, reads KAGVTQTPRYLIKTRGQQVTLSCSPISGHRSVSWYQQTPGQGLQFLFEYFSETQRNKGNFPGRFSGRQFSNSRSEMNVSTLELGDSALYLCASSVGTALPTYGYTFGSGTRLTVV.

The chain carries TRBV20-1 and TRBJ1-1; 8 positions agree with TRBD1. V lost 2 bases and J lost 3; bases outside the gene matches: 5. The germline CDR1 and CDR2 sequences are DFQATT and SNEGSKA (reference sequence). The CDR3 is 14 residues long. CDR3 nucleotides: TGCAGTGCTAGATCCACAGGGGGGGACACTGAAGCTTTCTTT. Protein product: CSARSTGGDTEAFF.

V gene TRBV12-3 or TRBV12-4 combines with J gene TRBJ2-5; D remains ambiguous. The CDR3 covers 12 residues. V lost 6 bases and J 5 bases, leaving 10 bases between the germline ends. The CDR3: CASSAFGETQYF. Here the CDR3 DNA reads TGTGCCAGCAGCGCCTTCGGGGAGACCCAGTACTTC.